Here is one TCR beta chain with its context. Its cognate antigen is unknown. The sample belongs to a study of T cell responses to AZD1222 COVID-19 vaccine. Study findings and constraints: Without day 14 samples, only post-peak T cell repertoires were studied. Reportedly, close to half of spike-specific TCRs are directed against unmutated variant regions. After two AZD1222 doses, spike-specific TCR breadth and depth rose versus day 0. Among the donors, most were white British and more were female, and clonal diversity was possibly underestimated.

Assay used: immunoSEQ multiplex PCR; TCRdb lists only in-frame clones, some missing. The sample includes 120,000 or so clones, about 82% of them seen just once. The sequencing here drew on peripheral blood, taken 28 days after the second AZD1222 dose. The sequence was collected from an adult who received the AZD1222 COVID-19 vaccine.

The CDR3 protein is CASSNPQASYEQYF. The CDR3 coding sequence is TGTGCCAGCAGCAACCCACAGGCCTCCTACGAGCAGTACTTC. V usage is TRBV5-4 and J usage is TRBJ2-7, with a weak D call TRBD1 (5 bases). Trimming stripped 4 bases from V and 0 bases from J, with 11 bases between. This CDR3 spans 14 amino acids. CDR1 SGHNT and CDR2 YYREEE come from the germline V gene (reference sequence).